A single sample gave rise to the 12 T cell receptor beta chains below, sequenced in a study of T cell repertoires in cytomegalovirus infection. TCRdb itself ran the reads through MiXCR, one entry per CDR3 protein. The sample contains approximately 180,000 distinct CDR3 sequences, approximately 19% of which appear only once. Sequences were obtained from PBMCs. These receptors all stem from a human donor in good health (CMV status not recorded). Some clones in this sample may be carry-over from other donors' samples.

The chain is built from TRBV5-1 and TRBJ1-1; 8 bases match TRBD1. The CDR3 extends over 14 amino acids. V shed 6 bases and J 7 bases; nucleotides not matched to a gene: 11. Germline CDR1 reads SGHRS; CDR2 reads YFSETQ. The CDR3 reads CASNKGTGDYEAFF. For the CDR3, the DNA is TGCGCCAGCAATAAAGGGACAGGAGACTATGAAGCTTTCTTT.

This clonotype was found a few times. This chain uses TRBV9 with TRBJ2-7; 7 nucleotides match TRBD2. Unmatched junction bases numbered 10, after V lost 4 bases and J lost 6 bases. Germline values: CDR1 SGDLS, CDR2 YYNGEE. CDR3 length: 14 amino acids. The CDR3 bases are TGTGCCAGCAGCCCCCGGGCGGGGGAAGGCGAGCAGTACTTC. Its translation: CASSPRAGEGEQYF. Full variable domain (rest looked up from reference TRBV9 and TRBJ2-7): DSGVTQTPKHLITATGQRVTLRCSPRSGDLSVYWYQQSLDQGLQFLIQYYNGEERAKGNILERFSAQQFPDLHSELNLSSLELGDSALYFCASSPRAGEGEQYFGPGTRLTVT.

The chain recombines TRBV28 with TRBJ2-7, with 9 positions matching TRBD2. The trim removed 3 bases at V and 9 bases at J, leaving 6 bases unmatched. The CDR3 sequence is 13 residues long. Germline V gene sequence: CDR1 MDHEN, CDR2 SYDVKM. The CDR3 coding sequence is TGTGCCAGCAGTTTGGGGCGGGAGGGGGGGCAGTACTTC. This gives the protein CASSLGREGGQYF.

This chain connects TRBV11-3 to TRBJ1-2, with 7 bases that match TRBD1. CDR3 size: 14 residues. CDR1 and CDR2 (germline): SGHNT, YENEEA. With 5 bases clipped from V and 6 bases from J, the junction kept 9 bases outside the gene matches. The CDR3 reads CASSRYPGQHGYTF. CDR3 DNA sequence: TGTGCCAGCAGCCGATATCCGGGACAGCATGGCTACACCTTC.

The V and J genes are TRBV20-1 and TRBJ2-4, with D maybe TRBD2 (6 bases). V was clipped by 4 bases and J by 5 bases, with 21 bases between them. This CDR3 is built from 16 residues. Germline lookup yields CDR1 DFQATT and CDR2 SNEGSKA (reference sequence). The CDR3 DNA follows: TGCAGTGCTACGATGGGGCGCAGTTGGGGGGAAAACATTCAGTACTTC. Translated: CSATMGRSWGENIQYF.

This clonotype showed up just a few times. The chain recombines TRBV20-1 with TRBJ2-1; 12 bases map to TRBD2. CDR1 and CDR2 from the germline V gene are DFQATT and SNEGSKA (reference sequence). J was trimmed by 4 bases and V by 3 bases; bases with no gene match: 1. The CDR3 is made up of 14 amino acids. CDR3: CSASGLAGYNEQFF. CDR3 in DNA: TGCAGTGCTAGCGGACTAGCGGGATACAATGAGCAGTTCTTC.

The chain uses TRBV6-2 or TRBV6-3 and TRBJ2-5, with TRBD2 as a possible D gene (6 bases). Germline CDR1 reads MNHEY; CDR2 reads SVGEGT. The CDR3 consists of 15 residues. V was pared by 1 base and J by 0 bases, with 9 bases between. CDR3: CASSYLGGNQETQYF. The CDR3 DNA sequence: TGTGCCAGCAGTTACTTGGGCGGGAACCAAGAGACCCAGTACTTC.

In this sample, this clonotype turned up many times. The chain has TRBV7-2 and TRBJ2-5; D is perhaps TRBD1 (6 bases). The CDR3 runs 15 residues. V was clipped by 1 base and J by 5 bases, with 14 bases between them. Looked up from germline, CDR1 is SGHTA and CDR2 is FQGNSA. The CDR3 protein is CASSLGGGSWETQYF. Here the CDR3 DNA reads TGTGCCAGCAGCTTAGGTGGGGGCTCTTGGGAGACCCAGTACTTC.

The chain combines TRBV5-1 with TRBJ2-1, with TRBD2 matching over 14 bases. Germline V CDR1 and CDR2: SGHRS, YFSETQ. The CDR3 sequence is 17 residues long. The ends lost 4 bases at V and 3 bases at J; junction bases unmatched: 6. The CDR3: CASSPGLAGANYNEQFF. The DNA of the CDR3 is TGCGCCAGCAGCCCGGGACTAGCGGGGGCCAACTACAATGAGCAGTTCTTC.

This chain joins TRBV15 and TRBJ2-5, with 8 bases lining up with TRBD2. CDR1 and CDR2 from the germline V gene are LNHNV and YYDKDF (reference sequence). V was pared by 1 base and J by 1 base, with 5 bases of the junction left unmatched. The CDR3 covers 16 residues. The CDR3 region is CATSRGRGGLQETQYF. CDR3 coding DNA: TGTGCCACCAGCAGAGGTCGCGGGGGGCTCCAAGAGACCCAGTACTTC.

This clonotype was picked up a small number of times. For the CDR3, the DNA is TGTGCCAGCAGTTACTCCGAAGGCGGAGGAGGTACAGATACGCAGTATTTT. This sequence encodes CASSYSEGGGGTDTQYF. The chain recombines TRBV6-2 or TRBV6-3 with TRBJ2-3, with TRBD2 as a possible D gene (5 bases). CDR1 is MNHEY, CDR2 SVGEGT, per germline. This CDR3 has 17 amino acids. V lost 0 bases and J lost 3, with 16 bases in between.

This sequence joins TRBV9 and TRBJ2-1; tentatively, D is TRBD1 (5 bases). Germline V gene sequence: CDR1 SGDLS, CDR2 YYNGEE. The CDR3 is 16 residues long. Trimming cost V 0 bases and J 2 bases, with 12 bases left between them. The CDR3 sequence is CASSVGIGEAYNEQFF. CDR3 coding DNA: TGTGCCAGCAGCGTAGGGATAGGGGAAGCCTACAATGAGCAGTTCTTC. Complete variable domain (other parts from reference TRBV9 and TRBJ2-1): DSGVTQTPKHLITATGQRVTLRCSPRSGDLSVYWYQQSLDQGLQFLIQYYNGEERAKGNILERFSAQQFPDLHSELNLSSLELGDSALYFCASSVGIGEAYNEQFFGPGTRLTVL.